What follows are 29 T cell receptor beta chains derived from one specimen sequenced in a study of blood T cell repertoires in COVID-19 (dated by TCRdb to the early 2020s). Libraries were prepared through the immunoSEQ multiplex PCR assay. Sourced from immuneACCESS, this table was stored by TCRdb with only in-frame sequences that have V and J called. A share of the clones is absent; for the studies checked, an unresolved V gene accounts for under half, and the remainder has no known explanation. The sample table holds under 200,000 clones, of which 90% to 95% were seen once. 0.5% to 0.6% of the sample is in the top ten clones. Sequenced: peripheral blood. The receptors were sampled from a man in his fifties with acute or convalescent COVID-19.

This chain uses TRBV5-5 with TRBJ1-1; 9 nucleotides align to TRBD1. J was trimmed by 0 bases and V by 5 bases; bases with no gene match: 8. The CDR3 sequence is 16 residues long. Germline V gene sequence: CDR1 SGHKS, CDR2 YYEKEE (reference sequence). The CDR3 here is CASRWTGVRLNTEAFF. For the CDR3, the DNA is TGTGCCAGCAGATGGACAGGGGTGCGTTTGAACACTGAAGCTTTCTTT.

This clone was recorded only once. The chain joins TRBV7-2 to TRBJ1-2; no firm D call. CDR1 is SGHTA and CDR2 is FQGNSA in the germline V gene. The CDR3 has 14 residues. V gave up 2 bases and J gave up 2 bases, with 9 bases separating them. The CDR3 coding sequence is TGTGCCAGCAGCTTATCCTTCAGGAACTATGGCTACACCTTC. It translates to CASSLSFRNYGYTF.

J is TRBJ1-5 and V is TRBV28; 10 bases agree with TRBD1. The germline V gene encodes CDR1 MDHEN and CDR2 SYDVKM. The CDR3 covers 18 residues. The J segment lost 5 bases and the V segment lost 3 bases, leaving 13 bases of the junction unmatched. CDR3: CASSLGFRGQGRYQPQHF. CDR3 bases: TGTGCCAGCAGTTTGGGATTCCGGGGACAGGGGCGGTATCAGCCCCAGCATTTT.

The chain recombines TRBV7-3 with TRBJ2-2, with D possibly matching TRBD1 (6 bases). V gave up 1 base and J gave up 2 bases, with 14 bases separating them. Germline V gives CDR1 SGHTA, CDR2 FQGTGA. There are 17 residues in the CDR3. As DNA, the CDR3 is TGTGCCAGCAGCTTAAATCTCCACAGGGTAAACACCGGGGAGCTGTTTTTT. As protein: CASSLNLHRVNTGELFF.

This clone was seen only once. The genes are TRBV19 and TRBJ2-1; 10 bases map to TRBD2. In germline, CDR1 is LNHDA, CDR2 SQIVND (reference sequence). V was pared by 3 bases and J by 4 bases, with 9 bases of the junction left unmatched. The CDR3 is 17 residues long. The CDR3 nucleotides read TGTGCCAGTAGTATGGGGCTAGCGGGAGCTAGGTACAATGAGCAGTTCTTC. Translated, it gives CASSMGLAGARYNEQFF.

The chain uses TRBV6-1 and TRBJ1-5, with TRBD1 matching over 8 bases. The CDR3 runs 14 residues. Germline V gene data show CDR1 as MNHNS and CDR2 as SASEGT. Trimming cost V 2 bases and J 5 bases; bases outside gene matches: 2. The CDR3 coding sequence is TGTGCCAGCAGTGAACAGGGGGCTCATCAGCCCCAGCATTTT. It specifies CASSEQGAHQPQHF.

This clone was seen only once. The genes are TRBV3-1 (or the pseudogene TRBV3-2) and TRBJ2-7, with 8 bases fitting TRBD2. Trimming took 2 bases from V and 3 from J; bases not matched to a gene: 12. This CDR3 spans 17 amino acids. CDR1 and CDR2 from the germline V gene are LGHDT and YNNKEL (reference sequence). CDR3 protein: CASSQCCGGPSFYEQYV. The CDR3 nucleotides read TGTGCCAGCAGCCAATGTTGCGGGGGGCCTAGCTTCTACGAGCAGTACGTC.

This clone appeared a few times. The chain employs TRBV29-1 and TRBJ2-1; D gene uncertain. CDR3 length: 13 residues. Trimming stripped 7 bases from V and 6 bases from J, with 16 bases between. The V gene's germline CDR1 is SQVTM and CDR2 ANQGSEA. CDR3 DNA: TGCAGCGGACTTCTAGGAAACATCAATGAGCAGTTCTTC. This translates into CSGLLGNINEQFF.

The rearrangement links TRBV9 to TRBJ1-3, with 8 nucleotides matching TRBD1. V lost 3 bases to trimming and J lost 2 bases; unmatched junction nucleotides: 10. In germline, CDR1 is SGDLS, CDR2 YYNGEE. The CDR3 loop spans 17 amino acids. CDR3: CASSAGGQGGAGNTIYF. In DNA, the CDR3 is TGTGCCAGCAGCGCTGGAGGACAGGGAGGTGCTGGAAACACCATATATTTT.

The J gene is TRBJ1-2, the V gene TRBV29-1; D gene ambiguous. The CDR3 extends over 12 amino acids. Looked up from germline, CDR1 is SQVTM and CDR2 is ANQGSEA. With 6 bases removed from V and 0 bases from J, the gap between germline ends came to 8 bases. The CDR3 nucleotides read TGCAGCGTCTCAGACTCTAACTATGGCTACACCTTC. Encoded protein: CSVSDSNYGYTF.

The chain carries TRBV5-1 and TRBJ2-3; 12 nucleotides match TRBD2. The CDR3 contains 15 residues. V shed 8 bases, J shed 5 bases, and the junction held 9 bases outside the gene matches. Germline V CDR1 and CDR2: SGHRS, YFSETQ. CDR3 coding DNA: TGCGCCAGTCGCCTAGCGGGAGGGCCTAGAGATACGCAGTATTTT. This gives the protein CASRLAGGPRDTQYF.

This clone was counted between two and nine times. This chain connects TRBV19 to TRBJ1-2; the D gene is possibly TRBD1 (5 bases). The CDR3 is 14 amino acids. Trimming shortened V by 7 bases and J by 7 bases, and 19 bases separated the two germline ends. From germline, CDR1 is LNHDA and CDR2 SQIVND (reference sequence). The CDR3 DNA is TGTGCCAGTAACTCCCCGGGCAGGGCGGTTGGCTACACCTTC. It translates to CASNSPGRAVGYTF.

This sequence joins TRBV5-1 and TRBJ1-1; 9 nucleotides agree with TRBD1. V trimming: 4 bases; J trimming: 4 bases; junction bases outside the gene matches: 5. CDR1 SGHRS and CDR2 YFSETQ come from the germline V gene. The CDR3 runs 14 residues. Here the CDR3 reads CASSTQGAGTEAFF. Here the CDR3 DNA reads TGCGCCAGCAGCACACAGGGGGCGGGCACTGAAGCTTTCTTT.

The chain combines TRBV28 with TRBJ2-5; 8 positions match TRBD1. Germline values: CDR1 MDHEN, CDR2 SYDVKM. Germline trimming cut 6 bases from V and 6 bases from J; bases unmatched to any gene: 9. The CDR3 sequence is 14 residues long. The CDR3 DNA is TGTGCCAGCAGCAGAGACAGGGGCAGGAAGACCCAGTACTTC. Translation: CASSRDRGRKTQYF.

This clone showed up just once. The junction departs from the called germline gene at one end, perhaps through a read error. This same CDR3 is encoded by further DNA sequences in the sample. The V call is TRBV3-1 (or the pseudogene TRBV3-2), the J call TRBJ1-1, with 9 bases that match TRBD1. CDR1 and CDR2 (germline): LGHDT, YNNKEL (reference sequence). The CDR3 extends over 15 amino acids. The CDR3 nucleotides are TGTGCCAGCAGCCCGGGACAGGGCATGAACACTGAAGCCTTCTTT. Amino acids: CASSPGQGMNTEAFF.

The chain employs TRBV24-1 and TRBJ1-5; 11 bases fit TRBD1. Trimming at V came to 7 bases and at J to 5 bases, leaving 6 bases not matched to a gene. The CDR3 is 15 residues long. In germline, CDR1 is KGHDR, CDR2 SFDVKD. In nucleotides, the CDR3 is TGTGCCACCAGCTCGGGGACAGGGGGATATCAGCCCCAGCATTTT. Its protein product is CATSSGTGGYQPQHF.

The J gene is TRBJ1-5, the V gene TRBV28; 9 nucleotides agree with TRBD1. The CDR3 sequence is 15 residues long. CDR1 is MDHEN and CDR2 is SYDVKM in the germline V gene. The trim removed 7 bases at V and 2 bases at J, leaving 6 bases unmatched. The CDR3 spells CASIRGDRGNQPQHF. In DNA form, the CDR3 reads TGTGCCAGCATCCGAGGGGACAGGGGCAATCAGCCCCAGCATTTT.

The chain carries TRBV19 and TRBJ2-4, with D possibly TRBD2 on 6 matching bases. The germline V and J ends were trimmed by 5 bases and 1 base, with 15 bases remaining between them. The CDR3 sequence is 16 residues long. Per germline, CDR1 LNHDA and CDR2 SQIVND (reference sequence). This chain's CDR3 is CASSPTPGVAKNIQYF. CDR3 DNA sequence: TGTGCCAGTAGTCCTACTCCGGGGGTCGCCAAAAACATTCAGTACTTC. Variable domain in full (rest from reference TRBV19 and TRBJ2-4): DGGITQSPKYLFRKEGQNVTLSCEQNLNHDAMYWYRQDPGQGLRLIYYSQIVNDFQKGDIAEGYSVSREKKESFPLTVTSAQKNPTAFYLCASSPTPGVAKNIQYFGAGTRLSVL.

The chain recombines TRBV13 with TRBJ2-1; D is possibly TRBD2 (6 bases). CDR3 length: 14 residues. With 5 bases removed from V and 9 bases from J, the gap between germline ends came to 17 bases. The germline CDR1 and CDR2 sequences are PRHDT and FYEKMQ (reference sequence). CDR3 in DNA: TGTGCCAGCAGCCCCTACCGCAGCGGGTCTGAGCAGTTCTTC. It is translated as CASSPYRSGSEQFF.

This clone was detected only once. The rearrangement uses TRBV19 and TRBJ1-2; unclear D gene. Germline CDR1 and CDR2: LNHDA and SQIVND (reference sequence). V lost 5 bases to trimming and J lost 2 bases, with 9 bases between them. CDR3 length: 13 residues. The CDR3 protein is CASSYRENYGYTF. As DNA, the CDR3 is TGTGCCAGTAGTTACAGAGAAAACTATGGCTACACCTTC.

Only one count was recorded for this clone. CDR3 loop: CASSLQGRGGISPLHF. The CDR3 nucleotides are TGTGCCAGCAGTTTGCAGGGCCGGGGGGGGATTTCACCCCTCCACTTT. This chain uses TRBV28 with TRBJ1-6; weak D call: TRBD1 (5 bases). Germline V gene sequence: CDR1 MDHEN, CDR2 SYDVKM. V was trimmed by 3 bases and J by 9 bases, leaving 18 bases between them. CDR3 size: 16 residues. The full variable domain, completed using reference TRBV28 and TRBJ1-6, is DVKVTQSSRYLVKRTGEKVFLECVQDMDHENMFWYRQDPGLGLRLIYFSYDVKMKEKGDIPEGYSVSREKKERFSLILESASTNQTSMYLCASSLQGRGGISPLHFGNGTRLTVT.

The chain recombines TRBV27 with TRBJ2-3; the D gene is possibly TRBD2 (6 bases). The CDR3 spans 14 residues. With 2 bases removed from V and 3 bases from J, the gap between germline ends came to 9 bases. Germline V lookup: CDR1 MNHEY, CDR2 SMNVEV (reference sequence). CDR3 amino acids: CASSLRGWTDTQYF. For the CDR3, the DNA is TGTGCCAGCAGTTTACGGGGGTGGACAGATACGCAGTATTTT.

V and J are TRBV2 and TRBJ2-3; perhaps TRBD2 as D (5 bases). Germline V lookup: CDR1 SNHLY, CDR2 FYNNEI. Trimming took 6 bases from V and 5 from J, leaving 15 bases between them. The CDR3 spans 14 residues. CDR3 residues: CASRRAAGRDTQYF. In DNA, the CDR3 is TGTGCCAGCAGGCGGGCCGCGGGCAGAGATACGCAGTATTTT.

The V and J genes are TRBV3-1 (or the pseudogene TRBV3-2) and TRBJ1-2; D remains ambiguous. The CDR3 is 14 amino acids. The V end lost 4 bases, the J end lost 8 bases, and 17 bases lay between the germline ends. Germline CDR1 reads LGHDT; CDR2 reads YNNKEL (reference sequence). CDR3 nucleotides: TGTGCCAGCAGCCCCAATGGGAGGGTAGGAGGCTACACCTTC. Its protein product is CASSPNGRVGGYTF.

This chain joins TRBV6-5 and TRBJ2-5; D may be TRBD1 (6 bases). Germline CDR1 is MNHEY and CDR2 is SVGAGI. CDR3 length: 15 residues. V lost 0 bases to trimming and J lost 4 bases, with 12 bases between them. The CDR3 spells CASSYSSRGIETQYF. For the CDR3, the DNA is TGTGCCAGCAGTTACTCGAGCAGGGGTATAGAGACCCAGTACTTC.

Notes on this clone: The junction departs from germline at one end; a sequencing error may be responsible. The chain uses TRBV24-1 and TRBJ2-1, with D possibly TRBD2 on 5 matching bases. This CDR3 is 17 amino acids long. Germline V CDR1 and CDR2: KGHDR, SFDVKD. CDR3 amino acids: CATSDSSGPLSHNEQFF. The CDR3 DNA is TGTGCCACCAGTGACTCAAGCGGACCGCTCTCCCACAATGAGCAGTTCTTC.

The V gene is TRBV5-1, the J gene TRBJ2-5, with a possible D match to TRBD1 (7 bases). V dropped 4 bases and J dropped 2 bases, with 27 bases sitting between them. Germline values: CDR1 SGHRS, CDR2 YFSETQ. The CDR3 sequence is 19 residues long. The CDR3: CASSAGNRGPRFTQETQYF. The DNA for the CDR3 is TGCGCCAGCAGCGCGGGAAACAGGGGACCACGCTTTACACAAGAGACCCAGTACTTC.

V and J are TRBV19 and TRBJ2-1; a possible D gene is TRBD2 (6 bases). The CDR3 extends over 14 amino acids. The germline V gene encodes CDR1 LNHDA and CDR2 SQIVND (reference sequence). Trimming removed 3 bases at V and 8 bases at J, with 14 bases between. DNA of the CDR3: TGTGCCAGTAGTATCTACCCGGAGGGCTATGAGCAGTTCTTC. This encodes CASSIYPEGYEQFF.

The chain joins TRBV11-2 to TRBJ1-4, with TRBD1 matching over 8 bases. In germline, CDR1 is SGHAT, CDR2 FQNNGV. The CDR3 is 14 residues long. J was trimmed by 8 bases and V by 3 bases; bases with no gene match: 5. For the CDR3, the DNA is TGTGCCAGCAGCTTGGGGACAGGTATCGAAAAACTGTTTTTT. This codes for CASSLGTGIEKLFF.